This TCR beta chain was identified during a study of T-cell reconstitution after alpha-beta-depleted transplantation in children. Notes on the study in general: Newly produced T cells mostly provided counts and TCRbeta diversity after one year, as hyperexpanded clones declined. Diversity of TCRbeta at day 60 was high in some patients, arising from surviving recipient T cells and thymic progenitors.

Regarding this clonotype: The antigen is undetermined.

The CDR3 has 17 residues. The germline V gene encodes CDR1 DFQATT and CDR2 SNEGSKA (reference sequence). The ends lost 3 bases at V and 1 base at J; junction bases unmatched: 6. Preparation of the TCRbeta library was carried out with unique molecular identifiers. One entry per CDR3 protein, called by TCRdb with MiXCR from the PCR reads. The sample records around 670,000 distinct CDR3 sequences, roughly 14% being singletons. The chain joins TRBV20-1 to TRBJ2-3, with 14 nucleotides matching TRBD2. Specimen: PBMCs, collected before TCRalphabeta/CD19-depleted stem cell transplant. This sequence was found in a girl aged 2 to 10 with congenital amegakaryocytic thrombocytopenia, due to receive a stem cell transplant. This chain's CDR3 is CSASRGLAGDGTDTQYF. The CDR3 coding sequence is TGCAGTGCTAGTCGGGGACTAGCGGGAGATGGCACAGATACGCAGTATTTT.